Reported below is one T cell receptor beta chain. These data are taken from a study of control samples from healthy donors and cancer patients. TCRdb keeps only in-frame clones here, not all; method: immunoSEQ multiplex PCR. The sample has 100,000 to 150,000 clones, roughly 92% seen once; the top ten hold less than 7%. Sequencing was performed on blood. The source of this sequence is a man aged 18 to 30 in good health.

CDR3 DNA sequence: TGTGCCAGCAGTCCCAGGGGGTATGGCTACACCTTC. Translating it yields CASSPRGYGYTF. The V call is TRBV2, the J call TRBJ1-2, with TRBD1 matching over 7 bases. The CDR3 sequence is 12 residues long. The trim removed 5 bases at V and 5 bases at J, leaving 2 bases unmatched. The V gene's germline CDR1 is SNHLY and CDR2 FYNNEI.